The table lists the clone carrying this TCR beta chain with many counts. What it binds is not known. To make TCR beta libraries, researchers used iRepertoire HTBI primers and Arm-PCR of CDR3 regions. One entry per CDR3 protein, called by TCRdb with MiXCR from the multiplex PCR reads. The sample holds approximately 250,000 distinct CDR3 sequences, around 19% seen once. These data come from a study of regulatory T cells in long-lasting Graves disease. Notes on the study in general: Relative to newly diagnosed Graves' patients, persistent ones had lower TCR diversity. Patients with persistent disease shared 2,900 or so public clonotypes, outpacing the roughly 1,000 shared by new patients.

CDR3 length: 15 residues. V was clipped by 6 bases and J by 10 bases; unmatched bases: 12. In germline, CDR1 is ENHRY, CDR2 SYGVKD. This sample's time point: newly diagnosed GD, antithyroid drugs for less than 3 months. Following extraction of RNA from PBMCs, that RNA was used to make the TCR library. Collection of peripheral blood (nine milliliters) was done using EDTA tubes. Sequenced material: peripheral blood mononuclear cells (PBMCs), taken at new diagnosis, from a patient treated with antithyroid drugs. This sequence originates from a female donor with Graves disease. The genes are TRBV10-3 and TRBJ1-6; 7 bases match TRBD1. CDR3 nucleotide sequence: TGTGCCATCAGCCAGGGGGTTCAAGGTGGATCACCCCTCCACTTT. Translating it yields CAISQGVQGGSPLHF.